This T cell receptor beta chain was captured in a study of OX40 agonist ivuxolimab in advanced cancers. Study-wide context: Ivuxolimab, which targeted the costimulatory receptor OX40 (CD134), was an agonistic, fully human IgG2 monoclonal antibody. Intravenous ivuxolimab was administered to patients every 2 weeks at six dose levels: 0.01, 0.1, 0.3, 1.5, 3 and 10 mg/kg. Of the 50 to 55 dose-escalation patients, hepatocellular carcinoma was present in about 19, melanoma in approximately 15, renal cell carcinoma in 9 and head and neck cancer in 9. In the dose-escalation cohort, 70% to 90% of patients were male, and the mean age was roughly 60 years with a range of roughly 20 to 79. Patients were allowed to have had prior anti-PD-1, anti-PD-L1 or anti-CTLA-4 therapy, and roughly 40% of the dose-escalation patients had previously received checkpoint inhibitors. Partial responses occurred in three dose-escalation patients, of whom one had hepatocellular carcinoma and two had cutaneous melanoma. Peripheral TCRbeta sequencing was intended to test whether TCR sequence diversity was altered and clonal T-cell expansion was caused by ivuxolimab. The monotherapy dose-escalation portion (N ≈ 52 patients) of the phase I ivuxolimab trial is reported in the paper.

Patients with a history of autoimmune disease or receiving systemic immunosuppression were excluded from the trial. Peripheral blood for TCR sequencing was collected from all dose cohorts at baseline, on cycle 4 day 1, and on cycle 7 day 1. The samples were taken from a phase I, first-in-human, multicenter, open-label dose-escalation trial of ivuxolimab. Adults with locally advanced or metastatic head and neck squamous cell, hepatocellular, melanoma or renal cell carcinoma were enrolled in the trial. Before TCR sequencing, CD4+ and CD8+ T cells were separately sorted from peripheral blood. This clone was seen only once. The antigen it recognizes is unknown. No qualities accompany the bases; no much larger clone lies one base away. To sequence the TCRbeta CDR3 region, genomic DNA was isolated from the sorted cells. The immunoSEQ Assay was used to sequence the TCRbeta CDR3 regions. Entries here come from immuneACCESS through TCRdb and include only in-frame sequences with V and J called. Some clones fail to appear in such tables; in the studies checked, an unresolved V gene covers under half of the shortfall, and the cause of the remainder is unknown. In this sample the table shows some 81,000 clones, more than 75% of which occur a single time. Around 5.9% of the sample is taken by the ten largest.

From the germline V gene, CDR1 is SGHRS and CDR2 is YFSETQ. The CDR3 numbers 15 residues from cysteine through phenylalanine. Just the 45-base CDR3 DNA is kept, in frame starting at base 1. V and J are truncated by 0 bases and 5 bases respectively, leaving an intervening sequence of 9 bases. Here is what the overall study found, with its caveats: The antigen specificity of the peripheral T cells that underwent clonal expansion was not determined. On average, CD8+ T cells showed more expanded clones than CD4+ T cells after ivuxolimab. Low levels of normalized T-cell clonal expansion were also seen in some nonresponding patients. In the 0.1-3.0 mg/kg groups, partial responders had among the lowest normalized peripheral clonal expansion, particularly in CD8+ T cells. At doses of 0.1 to 3.0 mg/kg, clonal expansion of both CD4+ and CD8+ T cells in blood was seen between baseline and week 6.

The chain is assembled from TRBV5-1 and TRBJ1-6, with an unclear D gene assignment. Sequenced material: CD4+ or CD8+ T cells sorted from blood, taken in a trial of the OX40 agonist ivuxolimab. This sequence was found in an adult with an advanced solid tumor such as melanoma, head and neck, liver or kidney cancer. The CDR3 region reads CASSLGDNNNSPLHF. The nucleotide sequence reads TGCGCCAGCAGCTTGGGCGACAATAATAATTCACCCCTCCACTTT.